A selection of T cell receptor beta chains follows, all from one sample in a study of human T cells and chemical hapten exposure. One entry per CDR3 protein results from TCRdb running MiXCR on the RACE reads. The table lists approximately 350,000 distinct CDR3 sequences, 5.5% to 8% of them singletons. Material: whole blood, obtained in connection with sensitization to the hapten diphenylcyclopropenone (DPC). The receptors stem from a woman under 30 with alopecia areata. Some clones in this sample may be carry-over from other donors' samples. Each CDR3 is given with its conserved first and last residue. The D gene is left open where the match is weak. Some rows mark clone size as missing; the rest say once, few, many or name a class of expanded clone.

d_call clone_size j_call v_call cdr3_aa cdr3_nt
. few TRBJ2-7 TRBV9 CASSVGPDSSYEQYF TGTGCCAGCAGCGTAGGTCCGGACAGCTCCTACGAGCAGTACTTC
TRBD1 . TRBJ2-7 TRBV28 CASSRGTGGYEQYF TGTGCCAGCAGTAGAGGGACAGGGGGCTACGAGCAGTACTTC
TRBD2 . TRBJ2-3 TRBV9 CASSWGLSGGTSTDTQYF TGTGCCAGCAGCTGGGGTCTTAGCGGGGGGACGAGCACAGATACGCAGTATTTT
TRBD2 . TRBJ2-7 TRBV18 CASSPIPGTSIEQYF TGTGCCAGCTCACCAATTCCCGGGACTAGTATTGAGCAGTACTTC
. few TRBJ1-5 TRBV6-6 CASSFQGKPQHF TGTGCCAGCAGTTTTCAGGGTAAGCCCCAGCATTTT
TRBD2 . TRBJ2-4 TRBV7-9 CASSPRLAGGLGAKNIQYF TGTGCCAGCAGCCCTAGACTAGCGGGGGGCCTAGGAGCCAAAAACATTCAGTACTTC
. . TRBJ1-6 TRBV27 CASSLYDRSSYNSPLHF TGTGCCAGCAGTTTGTATGACCGCAGCTCCTATAATTCACCCCTCCACTTT
. few TRBJ1-1 TRBV6-5 CASSYSTAGDLITEAFF TGTGCCAGCAGTTACTCTACGGCAGGGGATTTGATCACTGAAGCTTTCTTT
. many TRBJ2-7 TRBV2 CASSGDRSPEQYF TGTGCCAGCAGTGGAGACAGATCCCCCGAGCAGTACTTC
TRBD2 few TRBJ2-3 TRBV7-8 CASSLEIAGGPTDTQYF TGTGCCAGCAGCTTAGAGATAGCGGGGGGGCCCACAGATACGCAGTATTTT
. many TRBJ2-2 TRBV6-5 CASSRSGTGELFF TGTGCCAGCAGCCGCTCCGGTACCGGGGAGCTGTTTTTT
TRBD1 . TRBJ2-5 TRBV4-3 CASTPIQDRGSRETQYF TGCGCCAGCACCCCCATACAGGACAGGGGGTCGCGAGAGACCCAGTACTTC
. . TRBJ1-2 TRBV5-1 CASYATGGYGYTF TGCGCCAGTTACGCAACGGGAGGCTATGGCTACACCTTC
. . TRBJ1-5 TRBV6-6 CASSPPGGIKGNQPQHF TGTGCCAGCAGTCCTCCCGGAGGGATTAAGGGGAATCAGCCCCAGCATTTT
TRBD1 few TRBJ1-2 TRBV12-3/TRBV12-4 CASSVSGQGRLSDYGYTF TGTGCCAGCAGTGTATCCGGACAGGGGCGACTGTCCGACTATGGCTACACCTTC
. . TRBJ2-3 TRBV4-3 CASSQEGSGQFTDTQYF TGCGCCAGCAGCCAAGAAGGGTCAGGGCAATTCACAGATACGCAGTATTTT
TRBD2 . TRBJ2-3 TRBV20-1 CSARATFTSGGSPNTQYF TGCAGTGCTAGGGCTACCTTTACTAGCGGGGGATCCCCTAATACGCAGTATTTT
. few TRBJ2-3 TRBV9 CASSVEVNTDTQYF TGTGCCAGCAGCGTAGAGGTGAACACAGATACGCAGTATTTT
. . TRBJ2-3 TRBV12-3/TRBV12-4 CASSIRGTYPDTQYF TGTGCCAGCAGTATCAGGGGGACTTACCCAGATACGCAGTATTTT
TRBD1 many TRBJ2-3 TRBV10-3 CASRANRGSTDTQYF TGTGCCAGCCGCGCAAACAGGGGTAGCACAGATACGCAGTATTTT
. many TRBJ1-5 TRBV2 CASSDGGNQPQHF TGTGCCAGCAGTGACGGTGGCAATCAGCCCCAGCATTTT
. . TRBJ1-2 TRBV28 CASSRLTKNYGYTF TGTGCCAGCAGCCGCCTGACAAAGAACTATGGCTACACCTTC
. many TRBJ2-7 TRBV15 CATSTRPSYEQYF TGTGCCACCAGCACCCGGCCTTCCTACGAGCAGTACTTC
. . TRBJ1-5 TRBV12-3/TRBV12-4 CASSFGGTNQPQHF TGTGCCAGCAGTTTTGGGGGAACAAATCAGCCCCAGCATTTT
. many TRBJ1-6 TRBV6-5 CASSYSGLGSPLHF TGTGCCAGCAGTTATAGCGGGTTGGGCTCACCCCTCCACTTT
. many TRBJ1-1 TRBV18 CASSPGINTEAFF TGTGCCAGCTCCCCCGGGATAAACACTGAAGCTTTCTTT
TRBD1 few TRBJ1-5 TRBV12-3/TRBV12-4 CASRFDGQVNQPQHF TGTGCCAGCAGATTTGATGGACAGGTCAATCAGCCCCAGCATTTT
TRBD1 few TRBJ1-1 TRBV5-5 CASSRDRANTEAFF TGTGCCAGCAGCCGAGACAGGGCGAACACTGAAGCTTTCTTT
TRBD2 few TRBJ2-3 TRBV12-3/TRBV12-4 CASSLKGLAGADTQYF TGTGCCAGCAGTTTAAAGGGACTAGCGGGGGCAGATACGCAGTATTTT
. . TRBJ1-2 TRBV29-1 CSVEDRAASYGYTF TGCAGCGTTGAAGATCGGGCAGCATCCTATGGCTACACCTTC
. . TRBJ2-3 TRBV4-3 CASSQGMEGAAGGTQYF TGCGCCAGCAGCCAAGGGATGGAGGGGGCCGCGGGGGGTACGCAGTATTTT
. . TRBJ2-7 TRBV7-9 CASSLVISHEQYF TGTGCCAGCAGCTTAGTGATATCACACGAGCAGTACTTC
TRBD1 few TRBJ2-5 TRBV7-2 CASSSARGQETQYF TGTGCCAGCAGCTCCGCCAGGGGGCAAGAGACCCAGTACTTC
. . TRBJ1-5 TRBV18 CASSSGAHNQPQHF TGTGCCAGCTCATCTGGGGCCCACAATCAGCCCCAGCATTTT
. few TRBJ1-5 TRBV2 CASRRFGGYSNQPQHF TGTGCCAGCAGGAGATTTGGGGGGTATAGCAATCAGCCCCAGCATTTT
. many TRBJ2-2 TRBV7-2 CASSVGPNTGELFF TGTGCCAGCAGCGTGGGTCCGAACACCGGGGAGCTGTTTTTT
TRBD1 . TRBJ1-5 TRBV28 CASSLTGQRPQHF TGTGCCAGCAGTCTGACAGGGCAGCGGCCCCAGCATTTT
. many TRBJ1-1 TRBV6-6 CASSSQAWTEAFF TGTGCCAGCAGTTCCCAAGCATGGACTGAAGCTTTCTTT
. many TRBJ1-1 TRBV2 CASSVGHTNTEAFF TGTGCCAGCAGTGTCGGGCATACGAACACTGAAGCTTTCTTT
. . TRBJ1-6 TRBV6-2/TRBV6-3 CASSIQGGSPLHF TGTGCCAGCTCAATTCAGGGAGGATCACCCCTCCACTTT
TRBD1 . TRBJ1-1 TRBV12-3/TRBV12-4 CASKGTENTEAFF TGTGCCAGCAAAGGGACAGAGAACACTGAAGCTTTCTTT
. . TRBJ1-4 TRBV5-4 CASSLDRAVGNEKLFF TGTGCCAGCAGCTTGGACAGGGCTGTGGGTAATGAAAAACTGTTTTTT
. . TRBJ1-4 TRBV20-1 CSAREAAANEKLFF TGCAGTGCTAGAGAGGCGGCAGCTAATGAAAAACTGTTTTTT
. . TRBJ1-4 TRBV20-1 CSARGGSDEKLFF TGCAGTGCTAGAGGTGGGTCGGACGAAAAACTGTTTTTT
TRBD2 . TRBJ2-7 TRBV29-1 CSVEVRGVSYEQYF TGCAGCGTTGAAGTTCGGGGGGTATCCTACGAGCAGTACTTC
TRBD1 few TRBJ1-6 TRBV27 CASSSLDRGNSPLHF TGTGCCAGCAGTTCCCTTGACAGGGGAAATTCACCCCTCCACTTT
. few TRBJ1-4 TRBV7-2 CASSSRTVTNEKLFF TGTGCCAGCAGCTCAAGGACGGTAACTAATGAAAAACTGTTTTTT
. many TRBJ2-1 TRBV6-2/TRBV6-3 CASSYEGGTYNEQFF TGTGCCAGCAGTTACGAGGGGGGAACCTACAATGAGCAGTTCTTC
. many TRBJ1-1 TRBV18 CASSPSGKKIITEAFF TGTGCCAGCTCACCATCGGGGAAGAAGATAATCACTGAAGCTTTCTTT
. few TRBJ2-3 TRBV5-1 CASSRQSSERQYF TGCGCCAGCAGCCGACAATCTAGCGAGCGGCAGTATTTT
. many TRBJ2-7 TRBV28 CASLGPYEQYF TGTGCCAGCCTAGGCCCCTACGAGCAGTACTTC
. many TRBJ2-5 TRBV4-1 CASSQDRSSGVETQYF TGCGCCAGCAGCCAAGATCGGAGCTCAGGGGTAGAGACCCAGTACTTC
TRBD1 many TRBJ2-1 TRBV7-8 CASSPTLWPGGSGEQFF TGTGCCAGCAGCCCAACCTTATGGCCAGGGGGCTCGGGTGAGCAGTTCTTC
. once TRBJ2-4 TRBV21-1 CASSKVGGAIQYF TGTGCCAGCAGCAAAGTAGGGGGGGCCATTCAGTACTTC
. few TRBJ2-3 TRBV10-3 CAIRGSESTDTQYF TGTGCCATCAGGGGCTCGGAAAGCACAGATACGCAGTATTTT